This TCR beta chain is from a study of blood T cell repertoires in COVID-19. Study as a whole: PBMCs, B-cell-depleted T cells, or T cells were the source of the cDNA or gDNA that made up the material.

In the authors' workflow: How many nucleated cells were present was estimated from reference gene primer amplification. Assay used: immunoSEQ multiplex PCR; TCRdb lists only in-frame clones, some missing. For V, J and clone size, that table is used; D and trimming come from the DNA. The data show about 130,000 clones, around 83% seen once. The CDR3 covers 14 residues. CDR1 is ENHRY and CDR2 is SYGVKD in the germline V gene. V lost 6 bases and J lost 7, with 17 bases in between. This clone was recorded a few times. This receptor was obtained from a man in his 60s with acute or convalescent COVID-19. The specimen sequenced was peripheral blood. The J gene is TRBJ2-3, the V gene TRBV10-3; possibly TRBD2 for D (6 bases). The DNA of the CDR3 is TGTGCCATCAGCGCGGCGGGGCTACTGAATACGCAGTATTTT. It codes for CAISAAGLLNTQYF.